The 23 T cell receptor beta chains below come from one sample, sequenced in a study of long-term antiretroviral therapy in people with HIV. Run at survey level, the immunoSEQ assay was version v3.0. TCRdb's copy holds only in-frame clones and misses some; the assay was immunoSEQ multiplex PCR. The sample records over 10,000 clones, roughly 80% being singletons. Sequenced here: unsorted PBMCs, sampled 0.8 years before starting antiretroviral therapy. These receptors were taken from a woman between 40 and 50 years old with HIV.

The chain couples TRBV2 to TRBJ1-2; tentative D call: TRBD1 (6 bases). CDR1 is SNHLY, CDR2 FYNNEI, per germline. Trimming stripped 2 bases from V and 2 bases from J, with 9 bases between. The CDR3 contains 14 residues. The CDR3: CASSERGTNYGYTF. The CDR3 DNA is TGTGCCAGCAGTGAAAGGGGGACGAACTATGGCTACACCTTC.

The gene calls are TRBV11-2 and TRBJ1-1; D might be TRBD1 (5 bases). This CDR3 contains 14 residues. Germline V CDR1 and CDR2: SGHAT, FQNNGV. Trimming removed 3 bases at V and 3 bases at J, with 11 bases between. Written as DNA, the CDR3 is TGTGCCAGCAGCTTGGGGGGGACCTACACTGAAGCTTTCTTT. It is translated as CASSLGGTYTEAFF.

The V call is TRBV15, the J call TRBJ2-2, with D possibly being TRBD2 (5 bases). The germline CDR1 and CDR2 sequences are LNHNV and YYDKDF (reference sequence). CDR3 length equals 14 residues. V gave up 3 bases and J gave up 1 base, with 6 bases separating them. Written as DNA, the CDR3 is TGTGCCACCAGCAGGGACTTGAACACCGGGGAGCTGTTTTTT. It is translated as CATSRDLNTGELFF.

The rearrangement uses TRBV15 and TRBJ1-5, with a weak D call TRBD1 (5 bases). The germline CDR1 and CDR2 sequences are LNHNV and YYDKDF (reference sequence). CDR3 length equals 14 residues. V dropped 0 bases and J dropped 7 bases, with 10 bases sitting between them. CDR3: CATSRDRVGQPQHF. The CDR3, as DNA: TGTGCCACCAGCAGAGACAGGGTAGGACAGCCCCAGCATTTT.

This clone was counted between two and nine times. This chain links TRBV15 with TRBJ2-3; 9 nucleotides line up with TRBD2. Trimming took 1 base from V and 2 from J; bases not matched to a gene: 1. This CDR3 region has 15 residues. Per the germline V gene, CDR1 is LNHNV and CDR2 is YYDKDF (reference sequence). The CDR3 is CATSRGLADTDTQYF. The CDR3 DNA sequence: TGTGCCACCAGCAGAGGACTAGCGGACACAGATACGCAGTATTTT.

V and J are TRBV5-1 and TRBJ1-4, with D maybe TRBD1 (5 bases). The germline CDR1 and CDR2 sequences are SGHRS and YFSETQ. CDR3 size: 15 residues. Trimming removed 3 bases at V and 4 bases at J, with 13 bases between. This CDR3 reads CASSWDGLGNEKLFF. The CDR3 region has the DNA TGCGCCAGCAGCTGGGACGGACTAGGTAATGAAAAACTGTTTTTT. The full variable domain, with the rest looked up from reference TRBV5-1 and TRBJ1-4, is KAGVTQTPRYLIKTRGQQVTLSCSPISGHRSVSWYQQTPGQGLQFLFEYFSETQRNKGNFPGRFSGRQFSNSRSEMNVSTLELGDSALYLCASSWDGLGNEKLFFGSGTQLSVL.

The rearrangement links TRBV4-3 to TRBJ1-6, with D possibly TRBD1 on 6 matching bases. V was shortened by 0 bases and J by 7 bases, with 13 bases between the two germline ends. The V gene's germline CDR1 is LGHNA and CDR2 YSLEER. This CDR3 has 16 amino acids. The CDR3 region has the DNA TGCGCCAGCAGCCAAGATGAAGCAGGGGTAAATTCACCCCTCCACTTT. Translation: CASSQDEAGVNSPLHF.

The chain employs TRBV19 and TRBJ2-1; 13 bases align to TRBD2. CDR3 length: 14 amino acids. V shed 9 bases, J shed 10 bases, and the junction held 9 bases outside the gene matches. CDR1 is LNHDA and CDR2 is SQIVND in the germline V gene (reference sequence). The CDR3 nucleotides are TGTGCCAGCAGGACTAGCGGGAGCTGGAGGGAGCAGTTCTTC. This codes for CASRTSGSWREQFF.

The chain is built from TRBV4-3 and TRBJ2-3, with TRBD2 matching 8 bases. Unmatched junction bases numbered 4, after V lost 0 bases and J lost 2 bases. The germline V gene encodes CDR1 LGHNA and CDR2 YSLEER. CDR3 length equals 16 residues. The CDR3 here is CASSQEAGVYTDTQYF. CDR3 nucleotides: TGCGCCAGCAGCCAAGAAGCGGGGGTCTACACAGATACGCAGTATTTT.

The CDR3 DNA sequence: TGTGCCAGCAGCTTGCTAGCGGGAGGTCCCACCGGGGAGCTGTTTTTT. Protein sequence: CASSLLAGGPTGELFF. V gene TRBV11-3 combines with J gene TRBJ2-2, with TRBD2 matching 11 bases. V was clipped by 3 bases and J by 4 bases; unmatched bases: 4. Germline V gene data show CDR1 as SGHNT and CDR2 as YENEEA. The CDR3 consists of 16 residues.

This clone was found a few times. CDR3 in amino acids: CASSQFFAKETQYF. CDR3 nucleotide sequence: TGTGCCAGCAGCCAATTTTTTGCCAAAGAGACCCAGTACTTC. The chain is built from TRBV14 and TRBJ2-5; D is unresolved. V lost 2 bases and J 3 bases, leaving 10 bases between the germline ends. Germline V gene data show CDR1 as SGHDN and CDR2 as FVKESK. This CDR3 spans 14 amino acids.

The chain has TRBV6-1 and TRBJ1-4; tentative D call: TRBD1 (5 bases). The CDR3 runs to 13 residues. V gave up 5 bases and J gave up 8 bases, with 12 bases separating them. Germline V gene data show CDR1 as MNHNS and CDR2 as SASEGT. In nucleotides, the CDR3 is TGTGCCAGCAGTTTGACACGGGGGGAAAAACTGTTTTTT. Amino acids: CASSLTRGEKLFF.

Here the CDR3 DNA reads TGTGCCAGCAGTTCCGGGAATCAGCCCCAGCATTTT. Translated, it gives CASSSGNQPQHF. This chain uses TRBV13 with TRBJ1-5; D not certain. The ends were cut back, 6 bases at V and 4 bases at J, with 7 bases in the middle. Germline assignment: CDR1 PRHDT and CDR2 FYEKMQ (reference sequence). The CDR3 is 12 residues long.

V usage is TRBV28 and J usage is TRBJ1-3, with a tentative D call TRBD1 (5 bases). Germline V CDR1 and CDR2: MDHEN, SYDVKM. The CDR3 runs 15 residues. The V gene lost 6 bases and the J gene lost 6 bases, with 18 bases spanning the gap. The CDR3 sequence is CASSRGVRRTNTIYF. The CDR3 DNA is TGTGCCAGCAGCCGGGGGGTCAGGCGTACAAACACCATATATTTT.

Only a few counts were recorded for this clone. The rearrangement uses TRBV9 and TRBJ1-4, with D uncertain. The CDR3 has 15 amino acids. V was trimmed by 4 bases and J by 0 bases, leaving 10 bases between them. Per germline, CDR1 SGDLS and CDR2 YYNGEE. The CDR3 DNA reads TGTGCCAGCAGCCCAGACGTCGCAACTAATGAAAAACTGTTTTTT. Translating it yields CASSPDVATNEKLFF.

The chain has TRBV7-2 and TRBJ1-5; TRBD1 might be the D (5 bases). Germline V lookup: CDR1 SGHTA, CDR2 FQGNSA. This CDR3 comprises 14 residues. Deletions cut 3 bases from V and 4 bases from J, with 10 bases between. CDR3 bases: TGTGCCAGCAGCTTCGACAGTACTAATCAGCCCCAGCATTTT. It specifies CASSFDSTNQPQHF.

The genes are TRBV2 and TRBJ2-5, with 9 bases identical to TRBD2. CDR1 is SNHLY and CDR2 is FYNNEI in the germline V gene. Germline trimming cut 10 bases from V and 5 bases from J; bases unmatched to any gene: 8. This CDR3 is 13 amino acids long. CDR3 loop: CATQREAQETQYF. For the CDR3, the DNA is TGTGCCACCCAGCGGGAGGCACAGGAGACCCAGTACTTC.

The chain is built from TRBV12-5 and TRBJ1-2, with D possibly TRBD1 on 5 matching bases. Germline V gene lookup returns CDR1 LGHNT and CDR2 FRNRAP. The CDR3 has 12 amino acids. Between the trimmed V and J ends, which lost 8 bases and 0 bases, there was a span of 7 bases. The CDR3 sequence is CASQGPNYGYTF. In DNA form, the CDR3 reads TGTGCTAGTCAGGGACCTAACTATGGCTACACCTTC.

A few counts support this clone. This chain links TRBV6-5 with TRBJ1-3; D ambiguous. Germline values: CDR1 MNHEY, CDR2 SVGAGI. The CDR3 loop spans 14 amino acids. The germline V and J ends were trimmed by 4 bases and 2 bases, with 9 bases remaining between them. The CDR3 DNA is TGTGCCAGCAGTTTCAGCGGTCCTGGAAACACCATATATTTT. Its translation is CASSFSGPGNTIYF.

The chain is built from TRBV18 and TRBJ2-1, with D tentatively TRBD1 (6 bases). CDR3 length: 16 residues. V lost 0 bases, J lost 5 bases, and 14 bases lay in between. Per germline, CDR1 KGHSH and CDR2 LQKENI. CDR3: CASSPPPRGRDNEQFF. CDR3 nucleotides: TGTGCCAGCTCACCACCGCCCAGGGGCAGGGACAATGAGCAGTTCTTC.

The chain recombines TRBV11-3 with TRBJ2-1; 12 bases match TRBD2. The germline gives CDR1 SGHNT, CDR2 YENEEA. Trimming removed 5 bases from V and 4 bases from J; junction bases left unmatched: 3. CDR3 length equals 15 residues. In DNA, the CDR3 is TGTGCCAGCAGCCCAGGACTAGCGGGATACAATGAGCAGTTCTTC. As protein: CASSPGLAGYNEQFF.

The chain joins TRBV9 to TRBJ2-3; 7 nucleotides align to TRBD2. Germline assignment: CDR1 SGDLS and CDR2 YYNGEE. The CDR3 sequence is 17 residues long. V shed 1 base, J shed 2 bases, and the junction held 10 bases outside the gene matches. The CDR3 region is CASSVTGGPKFTDTQYF. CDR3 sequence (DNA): TGTGCCAGCAGCGTAACGGGAGGACCGAAATTCACAGATACGCAGTATTTT.

The CDR3: CASSWQNTEAFF. In DNA, the CDR3 is TGTGCCAGCAGCTGGCAGAACACTGAAGCTTTCTTT. This chain uses TRBV11-3 with TRBJ1-1; D is undetermined. Germline V gene sequence: CDR1 SGHNT, CDR2 YENEEA. The V gene lost 4 bases and the J gene lost 1 base, with 4 bases spanning the gap. The CDR3 covers 12 residues.